The rows below give T cell receptor beta chains drawn from one sample of a study of metastatic and nonmetastatic thyroid tumors. From the PCR reads, TCRdb re-called clones with MiXCR. The sample lists fewer than 40,000 clones, about 15% occurring once. Input material: blood. The receptor set was obtained from a male donor with papillary thyroid cancer or a benign thyroid nodule (not recorded which). Some clones in this sample may be carry-over from other donors' samples. Both conserved end residues are part of each CDR3. Each record gives: V gene, clone size, D gene, J gene, CDR3 DNA, CDR3 protein. D genes are given only for firm matches. The size field is filled for only some rows; it gives once, few, many or a size class.

V gene: TRBV6-2/TRBV6-3
clone size: many
D gene: TRBD1
J gene: TRBJ2-7
CDR3 DNA: TGTGCCAGCAGGGACAGGGGCTCTACCTACGAGCAGTACTTC
CDR3 protein: CASRDRGSTYEQYF

V gene: TRBV19
clone size: many
D gene: NA
J gene: TRBJ1-2
CDR3 DNA: TGTGCCAGTAGTATTAATCGGTGGGACTATGGCTACACCTTC
CDR3 protein: CASSINRWDYGYTF

V gene: TRBV28
clone size: many
D gene: NA
J gene: TRBJ1-6
CDR3 DNA: TGTGCCAGCAGTTTGTCGTCCGGGATAGCTTCACCCCTCCACTTT
CDR3 protein: CASSLSSGIASPLHF

V gene: TRBV29-1
clone size: many
D gene: NA
J gene: TRBJ2-7
CDR3 DNA: TGCAGCGGGGGGGCCGCCTACGAGCAGTACTTC
CDR3 protein: CSGGAAYEQYF

V gene: TRBV13
clone size: many
D gene: TRBD1
J gene: TRBJ2-7
CDR3 DNA: TGTGCCAGCAGCTCCCGGACAGGGGTCGTGCAGTACTTC
CDR3 protein: CASSSRTGVVQYF

V gene: TRBV7-2
clone size: NA
D gene: NA
J gene: TRBJ2-7
CDR3 DNA: TGTGCCAGCAGCTTAGTGGACTACCCCTACGAGCAGTACTTC
CDR3 protein: CASSLVDYPYEQYF

V gene: TRBV7-2
clone size: many
D gene: NA
J gene: TRBJ1-4
CDR3 DNA: TGTGCCAGCAGCCAGAGGGGGACTCTGGAAAAACTGTTTTTT
CDR3 protein: CASSQRGTLEKLFF

V gene: TRBV4-2
clone size: many
D gene: TRBD1
J gene: TRBJ1-1
CDR3 DNA: TGTGCCAGCAGCCAATCCCCAGGGGGGTTCACTGAAGCTTTCTTT
CDR3 protein: CASSQSPGGFTEAFF

V gene: TRBV6-2/TRBV6-3
clone size: many
D gene: NA
J gene: TRBJ2-5
CDR3 DNA: TGTGCCAGCAGTTACTCCCCTGTTGACGTCCGGGAAGGAGAGACCCAGTACTTC
CDR3 protein: CASSYSPVDVREGETQYF

V gene: TRBV6-1
clone size: few
D gene: NA
J gene: TRBJ1-6
CDR3 DNA: TGTGCCAGCAGGGAGTGGGGAGGCTATAATTCACCCCCCCACTTT
CDR3 protein: CASREWGGYNSPPHF

V gene: TRBV4-2
clone size: many
D gene: NA
J gene: TRBJ2-1
CDR3 DNA: TGTGCCAGCAGCCAAGATCTCCGGGGCTCCTACAATGAGCAGTTCTTC
CDR3 protein: CASSQDLRGSYNEQFF

V gene: TRBV6-1
clone size: many
D gene: TRBD1
J gene: TRBJ2-6
CDR3 DNA: TGTGCCAGCAGTGGACCGGACAGGGGTGCCATCTCTGGGGCCAACGTCCTGACTTTC
CDR3 protein: CASSGPDRGAISGANVLTF

V gene: TRBV7-2
clone size: few
D gene: TRBD1
J gene: TRBJ2-2
CDR3 DNA: TGTGCCAGCAGCTCGGACAGGGGGAACACCGGGGAGCTGTTTTTT
CDR3 protein: CASSSDRGNTGELFF

V gene: TRBV5-1
clone size: NA
D gene: NA
J gene: TRBJ2-7
CDR3 DNA: TGCGCCAGCAGCAAAACTCTTGGGGCCTACTACGAGCAGTACTTC
CDR3 protein: CASSKTLGAYYEQYF

V gene: TRBV14
clone size: many
D gene: TRBD1
J gene: TRBJ1-2
CDR3 DNA: TGTGCCAGCAGCCCGTCCCGGACAGGGACCTATGGCTACACCTTC
CDR3 protein: CASSPSRTGTYGYTF

V gene: TRBV12-3/TRBV12-4
clone size: NA
D gene: TRBD2
J gene: TRBJ2-2
CDR3 DNA: TGTGCCGGCAGTTTAGCGGGGACTAGCGGGACCCCGGGTCCCGGGGAGCTGTTTTTT
CDR3 protein: CAGSLAGTSGTPGPGELFF

V gene: TRBV9
clone size: NA
D gene: NA
J gene: TRBJ2-5
CDR3 DNA: TGTGCCAGCAGCGTCGCAGGGTTGGGGCCCTGCTACCAAGAGACCCAGTACTTC
CDR3 protein: CASSVAGLGPCYQETQYF

V gene: TRBV11-1
clone size: NA
D gene: NA
J gene: TRBJ2-1
CDR3 DNA: TGTGCCAGCAGCTTAGGGGTCGGTGGAGTAGGCTACAATGAGCAGTTCTTC
CDR3 protein: CASSLGVGGVGYNEQFF

V gene: TRBV7-2
clone size: NA
D gene: NA
J gene: TRBJ1-6
CDR3 DNA: TGTGCCAGCAGTCTTGGGGTTTCACCCCTCCACTTT
CDR3 protein: CASSLGVSPLHF

V gene: TRBV6-1
clone size: NA
D gene: TRBD1
J gene: TRBJ1-6
CDR3 DNA: TGTGCCAGCAGTTTGGGACAGGGTTTTCGATCACCCCTCCACTTT
CDR3 protein: CASSLGQGFRSPLHF

V gene: TRBV30
clone size: many
D gene: TRBD1
J gene: TRBJ1-1
CDR3 DNA: TGTGCCTGGAGCTGGGGCAGGGGGACTGAAGCTTTCTTT
CDR3 protein: CAWSWGRGTEAFF

V gene: TRBV6-6
clone size: many
D gene: NA
J gene: TRBJ1-2
CDR3 DNA: TGTGCCAGCAGTTACTCTGTGGAGGGCTATGGCTACACCTTC
CDR3 protein: CASSYSVEGYGYTF

V gene: TRBV9
clone size: NA
D gene: NA
J gene: TRBJ2-1
CDR3 DNA: TGTGCCAGCACCCCACGATCGGGGGCCTACAATGAGCAGTTCTTC
CDR3 protein: CASTPRSGAYNEQFF

V gene: TRBV6-1
clone size: many
D gene: NA
J gene: TRBJ2-5
CDR3 DNA: TGTGCCAGCAGTGAAGAGGTGGCAGGGCAAGAGACCCAGTACTTC
CDR3 protein: CASSEEVAGQETQYF

V gene: TRBV4-3
clone size: many
D gene: NA
J gene: TRBJ1-2
CDR3 DNA: TGCGCCAGCAGCCAAGATTCGGGCAACTACCCCTATGGCTACACCTTC
CDR3 protein: CASSQDSGNYPYGYTF

V gene: TRBV12-5
clone size: many
D gene: NA
J gene: TRBJ2-3
CDR3 DNA: TGTGCTAGTCTGGGGATCACAGATACGCAGTATTTT
CDR3 protein: CASLGITDTQYF

V gene: TRBV18
clone size: many
D gene: NA
J gene: TRBJ2-2
CDR3 DNA: TGTGCCAGCTCAAATTCGATGCCAGTCGGGGAGCTGTTTTTT
CDR3 protein: CASSNSMPVGELFF

V gene: TRBV19
clone size: many
D gene: TRBD1
J gene: TRBJ2-7
CDR3 DNA: TGTGCCAGTAGAAAACAGGGGTTCTACGAGCAGTACTTC
CDR3 protein: CASRKQGFYEQYF

V gene: TRBV7-8
clone size: NA
D gene: NA
J gene: TRBJ2-2
CDR3 DNA: TGTGCCAGCAGCCCGCTGCCTCGGTTCGGGGAGCTGTTTTTT
CDR3 protein: CASSPLPRFGELFF

V gene: TRBV7-9
clone size: many
D gene: TRBD2
J gene: TRBJ2-2
CDR3 DNA: TGTGCCAGCACCCCTATGGCGGTAGCGGGAAACACCGGGGAGCTGTTTTTT
CDR3 protein: CASTPMAVAGNTGELFF

V gene: TRBV12-5
clone size: few
D gene: NA
J gene: TRBJ2-5
CDR3 DNA: TGTGCTAGTGGTTTATTAGTAACGGAGACCCAGTACTTC
CDR3 protein: CASGLLVTETQYF

V gene: TRBV6-1
clone size: NA
D gene: NA
J gene: TRBJ2-1
CDR3 DNA: TGTGCCAGCACGGGACTGGAGTACAATGAGCAGTTCTTC
CDR3 protein: CASTGLEYNEQFF

V gene: TRBV11-1
clone size: NA
D gene: TRBD1
J gene: TRBJ2-1
CDR3 DNA: TGTGCCAGCAGCCCTGTTTGGGGACAGGGTTCCTACAATGAGCAGTTCTTC
CDR3 protein: CASSPVWGQGSYNEQFF

V gene: TRBV27
clone size: few
D gene: NA
J gene: TRBJ1-6
CDR3 DNA: TGTGCCAGCAGTTTAGTCCTTGGGTCAGGTGCCTCCAGCTCACCCCTCCACTTT
CDR3 protein: CASSLVLGSGASSSPLHF

V gene: TRBV6-1
clone size: many
D gene: NA
J gene: TRBJ1-1
CDR3 DNA: TGTGCCAGCGGCGAGGGGTTCATGAACACTGAAGCTTTCTTT
CDR3 protein: CASGEGFMNTEAFF

V gene: TRBV20-1
clone size: many
D gene: NA
J gene: TRBJ2-6
CDR3 DNA: TGCAGTGCCTCAACTCCTTCCGGGGCCAACGTCCTGACTTTC
CDR3 protein: CSASTPSGANVLTF

V gene: TRBV20-1
clone size: many
D gene: NA
J gene: TRBJ1-2
CDR3 DNA: TGCAGTGCTAGGAAGTTGAGGACGGATCTCGATGGCTACACCTTC
CDR3 protein: CSARKLRTDLDGYTF

V gene: TRBV18
clone size: many
D gene: NA
J gene: TRBJ1-1
CDR3 DNA: TGTGCCAGCTCACCACGCAACAGGGCTATGAACACTGAAGCTTTCTTT
CDR3 protein: CASSPRNRAMNTEAFF

V gene: TRBV30
clone size: NA
D gene: NA
J gene: TRBJ2-7
CDR3 DNA: TGTGCCTGGAGTGGGGGCGTCTCCTACGAGCAGTACTTC
CDR3 protein: CAWSGGVSYEQYF

V gene: TRBV3-1
clone size: many
D gene: NA
J gene: TRBJ2-2
CDR3 DNA: TGTGCCAGCAGCCAAGAGGGGCTAGGGACGCCGCGGGGGGAGCTGTTTTTT
CDR3 protein: CASSQEGLGTPRGELFF